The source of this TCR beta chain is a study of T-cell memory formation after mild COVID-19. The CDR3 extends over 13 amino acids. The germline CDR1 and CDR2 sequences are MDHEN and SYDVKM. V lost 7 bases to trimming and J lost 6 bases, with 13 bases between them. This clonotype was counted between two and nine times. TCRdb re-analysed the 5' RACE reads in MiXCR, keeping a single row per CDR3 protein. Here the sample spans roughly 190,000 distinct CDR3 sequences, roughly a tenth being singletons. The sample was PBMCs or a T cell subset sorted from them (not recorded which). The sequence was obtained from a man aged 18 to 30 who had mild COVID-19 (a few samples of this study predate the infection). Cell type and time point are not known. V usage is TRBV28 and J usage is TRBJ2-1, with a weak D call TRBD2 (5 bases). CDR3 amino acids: CASKQSAANEQFF. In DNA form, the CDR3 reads TGTGCCAGCAAGCAATCAGCGGCCAATGAGCAGTTCTTC.